Reported below is one TCR beta chain. The antigen remains unidentified. Sequenced by immunoSEQ multiplex PCR; TCRdb stores in-frame clones only, minus some. The table has about 70,000 clones, 70% to 90% seen once; the top ten hold about a fifth. The record originates from a study of T cells in localized non-small cell lung cancer. Looked up from germline, CDR1 is SEHNR and CDR2 is FQNEAQ (reference sequence). The CDR3 consists of 17 residues. Trimming took 6 bases from V and 3 from J; bases not matched to a gene: 14. Overall study findings and caveats: Tumor samples were not multi-region, leaving intratumor heterogeneity unexcluded. Longer overall survival accompanied higher blood T cell density. Appearing in adjacent lung were a median roughly 60 of the top 100 tumor clones.

The clonotype was recovered from a male donor aged 60 or older with stage III squamous cell lung carcinoma. The source was peripheral blood, collected before any cancer treatment. The rearrangement links TRBV7-9 to TRBJ1-2, with 9 bases lining up with TRBD1. CDR3 coding DNA: TGTGCCAGCAGGTTTTCGCGGGACAGGGAGTCGCACTATGGCTACACCTTC. Protein sequence: CASRFSRDRESHYGYTF.